The next 19 T cell receptor beta chains were all read from a single sample in a study of blood T cell repertoires in COVID-19. Sequenced by immunoSEQ multiplex PCR; TCRdb stores in-frame clones only, minus some. Among 150,000 to 200,000 clones, 85% to 95% were seen once, and the ten largest hold about 5%. The sequenced material came from peripheral blood. Receptor source: a woman aged 45-65 years with acute or convalescent COVID-19.

The rearrangement joins TRBV28 to TRBJ2-5, with 11 bases lining up with TRBD1. V gave up 5 bases and J gave up 4 bases; unmatched junction bases: 9. The CDR3 sequence is 16 residues long. Germline CDR1 is MDHEN and CDR2 is SYDVKM. The CDR3 DNA sequence: TGTGCCAGCAGTCGCTCTGGGACAGGGGGGAGAGAGACCCAGTACTTC. It translates to CASSRSGTGGRETQYF. Using reference TRBV28 and TRBJ2-5 for the parts outside the CDR3, the full variable domain is DVKVTQSSRYLVKRTGEKVFLECVQDMDHENMFWYRQDPGLGLRLIYFSYDVKMKEKGDIPEGYSVSREKKERFSLILESASTNQTSMYLCASSRSGTGGRETQYFGPGTRLLVL.

The CDR3 nucleotides are TGTGCCAGCAGCTTGGAGAACAGTAGGCGGGACGGCTACACCTTC. Amino acid sequence: CASSLENSRRDGYTF. This sequence joins TRBV5-4 and TRBJ1-2; possible D gene TRBD1, 5 bases. CDR1 is SGHNT, CDR2 YYREEE, per germline (reference sequence). V lost 0 bases to trimming and J lost 8 bases, with 17 bases between them. CDR3 length: 15 amino acids.

CDR3 sequence: CASSINEGSPDSPLHF. In DNA form, the CDR3 reads TGTGCCAGCAGCATTAATGAGGGCAGTCCGGATTCACCCCTCCACTTT. The V gene is TRBV7-9, the J gene TRBJ1-6; no reliable D call. Trimming removed 5 bases from V and 8 bases from J, with 19 bases in between. Germline assignment: CDR1 SEHNR and CDR2 FQNEAQ (reference sequence). This CDR3 spans 16 amino acids.

The genes are TRBV5-8 and TRBJ2-1; 9 positions match TRBD1. V was pared by 5 bases and J by 5 bases, with 5 bases of the junction left unmatched. This CDR3 contains 14 residues. Per the germline V gene, CDR1 is SGHTS and CDR2 is YDEGEE. CDR3 coding DNA: TGTGCCAGCAGTATGGGACAGGGTAACAATGAGCAGTTCTTC. It is translated as CASSMGQGNNEQFF.

This chain connects TRBV19 to TRBJ1-2; no clear D. V gave up 4 bases and J gave up 6 bases, with 18 bases separating them. CDR1 and CDR2 from the germline V gene are LNHDA and SQIVND (reference sequence). The CDR3 totals 15 residues. The CDR3 region is CASSTLRAGVDGYTF. The CDR3 nucleotides are TGTGCCAGTAGTACCCTTCGCGCGGGAGTGGATGGCTACACCTTC.

The CDR3 loop reads CASSLAGGNTIYF. Here the CDR3 DNA reads TGTGCCAGCAGCTTGGCAGGCGGAAACACCATATATTTT. The J gene is TRBJ1-3, the V gene TRBV7-6; D is unclear. CDR1 is SGHVS and CDR2 is FNYEAQ in the germline V gene. This CDR3 comprises 13 residues. Trimming took 3 bases from V and 4 from J, leaving 7 bases between them. The complete variable domain, with remaining parts taken from reference TRBV7-6 and TRBJ1-3, reads GAGVSQSPRYKVTKRGQDVALRCDPISGHVSLYWYRQALGQGPEFLTYFNYEAQQDKSGLPNDRFSAERPEGSISTLTIQRTEQRDSAMYRCASSLAGGNTIYFGEGSWLTVV.

The chain recombines TRBV2 with TRBJ2-7, with 7 bases fitting TRBD1. CDR1 SNHLY and CDR2 FYNNEI come from the germline V gene. The CDR3 loop spans 15 amino acids. V shed 3 bases, J shed 3 bases, and the junction held 8 bases outside the gene matches. CDR3 bases: TGTGCCAGCAGTGAGCTCGGGACAGATAACTACGAGCAGTACTTC. Its translation: CASSELGTDNYEQYF.

This sequence joins TRBV9 and TRBJ2-1; 10 nucleotides match TRBD1. The J segment lost 6 bases and the V segment lost 4 bases, leaving 7 bases of the junction unmatched. This CDR3 has 15 amino acids. The germline gives CDR1 SGDLS, CDR2 YYNGEE. For the CDR3, the DNA is TGTGCCAGCAGCCCTCGACAGGGGGCTTCCAATGAGCAGTTCTTC. Translating it yields CASSPRQGASNEQFF.

The gene calls are TRBV24-1 and TRBJ1-2; D gene ambiguous. The V end lost 4 bases, the J end lost 6 bases, and 5 bases lay between the germline ends. Germline V CDR1 and CDR2: KGHDR, SFDVKD. The CDR3 extends over 11 amino acids. The CDR3 sequence is CATSDSHGYTF. CDR3 DNA: TGTGCCACCAGTGACTCTCATGGCTACACCTTC.

The chain links TRBV6-2 or TRBV6-3 to TRBJ2-1, with 11 nucleotides matching TRBD2. V trimming: 4 bases; J trimming: 8 bases; junction bases outside the gene matches: 7. There are 15 residues in the CDR3. CDR1 is MNHEY, CDR2 SVGEGT, per germline. The CDR3 spells CASSLLAGVMDEQFF. CDR3 sequence (DNA): TGTGCCAGCAGTTTACTAGCGGGAGTGATGGATGAGCAGTTCTTC.

This chain joins TRBV7-8 and TRBJ1-2, with D maybe TRBD1 (6 bases). The CDR3 runs 15 residues. Germline-derived CDR1 and CDR2 are SGHVS and FQNEAQ. V dropped 0 bases and J dropped 2 bases, with 10 bases sitting between them. The DNA for the CDR3 is TGTGCCAGCAGCTTAGCGCCTCAGGGGAACTATGGCTACACCTTC. This gives the protein CASSLAPQGNYGYTF.

The rearrangement joins TRBV7-3 to TRBJ1-3; 7 positions agree with TRBD1. Germline V gene lookup returns CDR1 SGHTA and CDR2 FQGTGA. V was clipped by 6 bases and J by 0 bases; unmatched bases: 17. This CDR3 is built from 19 residues. Here the CDR3 reads CASRYIGPDRYFSGNTIYF. Written as DNA, the CDR3 is TGTGCCAGCAGATACATAGGGCCGGACAGGTACTTCTCTGGAAACACCATATATTTT.

The V gene is TRBV24-1, the J gene TRBJ2-2, with 11 positions matching TRBD1. V lost 2 bases and J lost 1; bases outside the gene matches: 8. Germline V CDR1 and CDR2: KGHDR, SFDVKD. The CDR3 spans 19 residues. CDR3 nucleotide sequence: TGTGCCACCAGTGATTCATCCGGGACAGGGGGTTTGAACACCGGGGAGCTGTTTTTT. Its translation: CATSDSSGTGGLNTGELFF.

The chain uses TRBV6-5 and TRBJ2-2; no reliable D call. Germline V gene lookup returns CDR1 MNHEY and CDR2 SVGAGI. Trimming shortened V by 3 bases and J by 7 bases, and 12 bases separated the two germline ends. This CDR3 is 14 amino acids long. The CDR3 region has the DNA TGTGCCAGCAGTTATGGGCTGGCGAGCGGGGAGCTGTTTTTT. Translating gives CASSYGLASGELFF.

The chain carries TRBV7-9 and TRBJ1-1; weak D call: TRBD1 (5 bases). V was trimmed by 8 bases and J by 4 bases, leaving 17 bases between them. The germline CDR1 and CDR2 sequences are SEHNR and FQNEAQ (reference sequence). The CDR3 loop spans 14 amino acids. In nucleotides, the CDR3 is TGTGCCAGCTACTTAATCGGGGGTTCCACTGAAGCTTTCTTT. Its protein product is CASYLIGGSTEAFF.

V is TRBV5-4 and J is TRBJ1-6; D might be TRBD1 (5 bases). There are 14 residues in the CDR3. From germline, CDR1 is SGHNT and CDR2 YYREEE (reference sequence). Trimming pared 3 bases from V and 8 bases from J, leaving 12 bases between. The CDR3 bases are TGTGCCAGCAGCTCCTGGGGCGCCGATTCACCCCTCCACTTT. The encoded protein is CASSSWGADSPLHF.

This rearrangement joins TRBV5-1 to TRBJ2-3; 11 positions agree with TRBD2. CDR3 size: 14 residues. The V and J ends lost 8 bases and 8 bases, in that order; junction bases with no gene match: 10. Germline assignment: CDR1 SGHRS and CDR2 YFSETQ. Here the CDR3 reads CASVPLAGGITQYF. The CDR3 DNA is TGCGCCAGTGTCCCCCTAGCGGGGGGCATTACGCAGTATTTT.

This clone occurred once. The gene calls are TRBV10-1 and TRBJ2-3; possible D gene TRBD1, 5 bases. CDR3 length equals 15 residues. Germline V gene data show CDR1 as WNHNN and CDR2 as SYGVQD (reference sequence). Trimming took off 2 bases at V and 3 bases at J, with 12 bases between the two ends. CDR3 residues: CASSEPQRQTDTQYF. In DNA form, the CDR3 reads TGCGCCAGCAGTGAGCCCCAGCGACAGACAGATACGCAGTATTTT.

This clone was seen only once. The genes are TRBV3-1 (or the pseudogene TRBV3-2) and TRBJ2-2; 7 nucleotides agree with TRBD2. Germline V CDR1 and CDR2: LGHDT, YNNKEL (reference sequence). V shed 1 base and J 7 bases; nucleotides not matched to a gene: 0. This CDR3 comprises 13 residues. In nucleotides, the CDR3 is TGTGCCAGCAGCCAAGGGACTAGCGGGGAGCTGTTTTTT. Protein: CASSQGTSGELFF.